These 4 T cell receptor beta chains were sequenced from one sample in a study of T-cell memory formation after mild COVID-19. TCRdb re-derived calls from the 5' RACE reads in MiXCR, one entry per CDR3 protein. Seen here are around 470,000 distinct CDR3 sequences, 15% to 20% observed once, and the top ten hold roughly 8%. The sequencing sample was made of PBMCs or a T cell subset sorted from them (not recorded which). The source is an adult woman who had mild COVID-19 (a few samples of this study predate the infection). Cell type and time point are not known.

The chain joins TRBV27 to TRBJ2-7, with D perhaps TRBD1 (6 bases). Germline values: CDR1 MNHEY, CDR2 SMNVEV (reference sequence). CDR3 length: 16 residues. V was cut by 2 bases and J by 4 bases, with 18 bases left in between. In nucleotides, the CDR3 is TGTGCCAGCAGTTTAACGAGGGGGTCCTCGGGGTACGAGCAGTACTTC. This translates into CASSLTRGSSGYEQYF.

CDR3 nucleotides: TGTGCCAGCAGCTGGGGGCTTGGACAGCAGATCTATGGCTACACCTTC. Its translation is CASSWGLGQQIYGYTF. V and J are TRBV7-9 and TRBJ1-2; TRBD1 is a possible D gene (6 bases). The germline gives CDR1 SEHNR, CDR2 FQNEAQ (reference sequence). The CDR3 sequence is 16 residues long. V lost 4 bases and J lost 4, with 19 bases in between.

The chain couples TRBV12-3 or TRBV12-4 to TRBJ2-5; D not certain. V was clipped by 2 bases and J by 10 bases, with 20 bases between them. The CDR3 runs to 15 residues. In nucleotides, the CDR3 is TGTGCCAGCAGTTTACAGACACCCTCGGAAGGTATCCAGTACTTC. Translation: CASSLQTPSEGIQYF.

The V gene is TRBV7-2, the J gene TRBJ2-5; 7 bases are shared with TRBD2. CDR1 and CDR2 (germline): SGHTA, FQGNSA. V gave up 3 bases and J gave up 5 bases; unmatched junction bases: 6. This CDR3 is built from 14 residues. CDR3 nucleotides: TGTGCCAGCAGCTTTAGCGGGCTCCACGAGACCCAGTACTTC. Translating gives CASSFSGLHETQYF.